Sequencing of this T cell receptor (beta chain) was carried out in a study of cytomegalovirus exposure and HLA in healthy donors. Per the germline V gene, CDR1 is LGHNA and CDR2 is YSLEER. CDR3 length: 15 amino acids. V was clipped by 0 bases and J by 3 bases, with 11 bases between them. This clone was counted between two and nine times. Primers: 60 Vbeta forward and 13 Jbeta reverse. TCRdb keeps only in-frame clones here, not all; method: immunoSEQ multiplex PCR. The data hold roughly 150,000 clones, with roughly four fifths observed a single time. The sequence was collected from a man aged 45 to 65 in good health and CMV-seropositive. V and J are TRBV4-3 and TRBJ1-1; no firm D call. Material for sequencing was PBMCs. The CDR3 bases are TGCGCCAGCAGCCAAGATCAAGGAGCGTACACTGAAGCTTTCTTT. As protein: CASSQDQGAYTEAFF.